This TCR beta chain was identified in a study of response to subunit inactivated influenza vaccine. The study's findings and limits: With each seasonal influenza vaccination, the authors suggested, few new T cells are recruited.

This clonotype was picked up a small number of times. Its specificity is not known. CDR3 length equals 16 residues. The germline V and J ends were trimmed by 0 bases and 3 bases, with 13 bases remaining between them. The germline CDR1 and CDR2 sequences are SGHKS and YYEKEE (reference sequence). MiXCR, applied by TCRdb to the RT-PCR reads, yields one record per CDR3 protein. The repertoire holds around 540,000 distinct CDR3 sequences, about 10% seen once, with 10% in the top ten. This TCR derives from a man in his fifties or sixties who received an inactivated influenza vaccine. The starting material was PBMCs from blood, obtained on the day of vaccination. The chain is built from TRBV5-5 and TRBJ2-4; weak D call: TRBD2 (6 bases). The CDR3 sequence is CASSLDEVGGKNIQYF. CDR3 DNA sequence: TGTGCCAGCAGCTTGGATGAAGTGGGGGGCAAAAACATTCAGTACTTC.